The next 15 T cell receptor beta chains were all read from a single sample in a study of early T cells in non-severe SARS-CoV-2 infection. Via MiXCR, TCRdb re-called the 5' RACE reads, giving one row per CDR3 protein. This sample has some 110,000 distinct CDR3 sequences, with 14% to 15% found just once. Sequencing used whole blood. These receptors all stem from an adult who was a healthcare worker with PCR-confirmed SARS-CoV-2 infection or an uninfected control (not recorded which).

The V and J genes are TRBV12-5 and TRBJ2-5; 8 nucleotides match TRBD1. With 6 bases clipped from V and 3 bases from J, the junction kept 3 bases outside the gene matches. CDR1 LGHNT and CDR2 FRNRAP come from the germline V gene. The CDR3 contains 13 residues. The CDR3 protein is CASGGQGKETQYF. The CDR3 coding sequence is TGTGCTAGTGGAGGACAGGGAAAAGAGACCCAGTACTTC.

The table lists this clonotype with a few counts. The gene calls are TRBV27 and TRBJ1-4; D is uncertain. CDR1 and CDR2 from the germline V gene are MNHEY and SMNVEV (reference sequence). The V end lost 9 bases, the J end lost 5 bases, and 7 bases lay between the germline ends. The CDR3 is 11 residues long. The CDR3 loop is CARGKNEKLFF. Here the CDR3 DNA reads TGTGCCAGGGGAAAAAATGAAAAACTGTTTTTT.

The J gene is TRBJ1-1, the V gene TRBV27; tentatively, D is TRBD1 (5 bases). This CDR3 is built from 14 residues. V lost 5 bases, J lost 5 bases, and 15 bases lay in between. CDR1 is MNHEY, CDR2 SMNVEV, per germline (reference sequence). This CDR3 reads CASSPRGMRTEAFF. The DNA of the CDR3 is TGTGCCAGCAGTCCGCGGGGGATGAGGACTGAAGCTTTCTTT.

This clonotype was detected only a few times. The chain carries TRBV18 and TRBJ2-7; TRBD1 agrees at 7 bases. V shed 3 bases, J shed 1 base, and the junction held 6 bases outside the gene matches. The length of the CDR3 is 15 residues. From germline, CDR1 is KGHSH and CDR2 LQKENI. DNA of the CDR3: TGTGCCAGCTCACCGGGACAGCGTAATTCCTACGAGCAGTACTTC. Translating it yields CASSPGQRNSYEQYF.

The J gene is TRBJ2-1, the V gene TRBV20-1; D gene ambiguous. The length of the CDR3 is 12 residues. In germline, CDR1 is DFQATT, CDR2 SNEGSKA (reference sequence). The germline V and J ends were trimmed by 1 base and 4 bases, with 5 bases remaining between them. The CDR3 DNA follows: TGCAGTGCTAGAGCCACGTACAATGAGCAGTTCTTC. Protein sequence: CSARATYNEQFF.

This clonotype occurred a few times. The chain recombines TRBV3-1 with TRBJ2-2, with unresolved D. V dropped 4 bases and J dropped 2 bases, with 8 bases sitting between them. Germline CDR1 and CDR2: LGHDT and YNNKEL (reference sequence). CDR3 length: 14 amino acids. CDR3 loop: CASSPHVNTGELFF. The CDR3 DNA reads TGTGCCAGCAGCCCCCACGTAAACACCGGGGAGCTGTTTTTT.

Only a few counts were recorded for this clonotype. The chain carries TRBV3-1 and TRBJ1-1; D gene unclear. The CDR3 extends over 13 amino acids. Per germline, CDR1 LGHDT and CDR2 YNNKEL (reference sequence). Trimming removed 4 bases at V and 5 bases at J, with 11 bases between. CDR3 loop: CASSPREGTEAFF. The CDR3 nucleotides are TGTGCCAGCAGCCCCCGAGAGGGTACTGAAGCTTTCTTT.

This clonotype was counted at least ten times. CDR3 amino acids: CASSRTAAAFF. CDR3 bases: TGTGCCAGCAGCCGGACGGCCGCCGCTTTCTTT. This rearrangement joins TRBV7-9 to TRBJ1-1; the D is unclear. The CDR3 has 11 amino acids. CDR1 and CDR2 (germline): SEHNR, FQNEAQ (reference sequence). V was cut by 5 bases and J by 11 bases, with 12 bases left in between. The full variable domain, completed using reference TRBV7-9 and TRBJ1-1, is DTGVSQNPRHKITKRGQNVTFRCDPISEHNRLYWYRQTLGQGPEFLTYFQNEAQLEKSRLLSDRFSAERPKGSFSTLEIQRTEQGDSAMYLCASSRTAAAFFGQGTRLTVV.

There are a few counts of this clonotype. The chain is built from TRBV10-3 and TRBJ2-1, with 8 bases that match TRBD2. Germline V gene data show CDR1 as ENHRY and CDR2 as SYGVKD. This CDR3 has 16 amino acids. J was trimmed by 7 bases and V by 4 bases; bases with no gene match: 12. Here the CDR3 DNA reads TGTGCCATCAGTGCCCCCCCCGGGGGGGATCGGAATGAGCAGTTCTTC. It is translated as CAISAPPGGDRNEQFF.

This rearrangement joins TRBV6-1 to TRBJ2-2, with D unclear. CDR3 length equals 13 residues. Deletions cut 9 bases from V and 7 bases from J, with 15 bases between. The germline CDR1 and CDR2 sequences are MNHNS and SASEGT. The CDR3 coding sequence is TGTGCCAGTGTTGCAGTGTTCAACGGGGAGCTGTTTTTT. Translated, it gives CASVAVFNGELFF.

The chain is built from TRBV7-9 and TRBJ1-1; D not certain. The CDR3 consists of 14 residues. Germline V CDR1 and CDR2: SEHNR, FQNEAQ (reference sequence). V was trimmed by 5 bases and J by 3 bases, leaving 13 bases between them. Written as DNA, the CDR3 is TGTGCCAGCAGCCCCATGGGTGGATACACTGAAGCTTTCTTT. It specifies CASSPMGGYTEAFF.

This clonotype showed up just a few times. This rearrangement joins TRBV19 to TRBJ1-2, with D tentatively TRBD1 (6 bases). The CDR3 contains 14 residues. The ends were cut back, 7 bases at V and 2 bases at J, with 14 bases in the middle. Germline loops: CDR1 LNHDA, CDR2 SQIVND (reference sequence). The chain's CDR3 is CASNPGQKNYGYTF. The CDR3 coding sequence is TGTGCCAGTAATCCGGGACAAAAAAACTATGGCTACACCTTC.

In this sample, this clonotype turned up a few times. The gene calls are TRBV7-9 and TRBJ2-5; D remains ambiguous. This CDR3 contains 14 residues. Germline-derived CDR1 and CDR2 are SEHNR and FQNEAQ (reference sequence). With 5 bases removed from V and 4 bases from J, the gap between germline ends came to 14 bases. The CDR3 spells CASSPKQPRETQYF. In DNA, the CDR3 is TGTGCCAGCAGCCCAAAACAGCCCCGAGAGACCCAGTACTTC.

This clonotype occurred a few times. A read error may produce the germline difference seen at one junction end. The rearrangement links TRBV5-1 to TRBJ1-1; 9 bases line up with TRBD1. The CDR3 length is 13 residues. Germline CDR1 reads SGHRS; CDR2 reads YFSETQ. The CDR3 DNA is TGCGCCAGCAGCTTGGAAAGGACAGGGGATCGAAATTTT. This sequence encodes CASSLERTGDRNF.

The chain has TRBV5-1 and TRBJ1-5, with 7 bases that match TRBD1. The CDR3 extends over 15 amino acids. Germline V gene lookup returns CDR1 SGHRS and CDR2 YFSETQ. V was pared by 4 bases and J by 3 bases, with 7 bases of the junction left unmatched. CDR3 amino acids: CASSIGTAFNQPQHF. The CDR3 bases are TGCGCCAGCAGCATCGGGACAGCGTTCAATCAGCCCCAGCATTTT. The full variable domain, completed using reference TRBV5-1 and TRBJ1-5, is KAGVTQTPRYLIKTRGQQVTLSCSPISGHRSVSWYQQTPGQGLQFLFEYFSETQRNKGNFPGRFSGRQFSNSRSEMNVSTLELGDSALYLCASSIGTAFNQPQHFGDGTRLSIL.